This T cell receptor beta chain was documented in a study of beta chain features in type 1 diabetes (dated by TCRdb to 2016 to 2019). For the study in its entirety: No differences in mean age, gender distribution, total cell number or subset yield were found between patients and healthy donors. Regulatory and stem cell-like memory subsets were obtained from only 8 patients and roughly 8 healthy donors, while naive and central memory subsets were obtained from all 30 or so donors. A total of approximately 100,000,000 sorted cells were examined across all samples, and the number of cells per subset was strongly correlated with RNA yield. The study compared TCRB repertoires of sorted circulating CD4+ T cell subsets between recently diagnosed type 1 diabetes patients and matched healthy donors. Findings and caveats that apply to the study as a whole: PCR may preferentially amplify shorter templates, but because patient and control samples were amplified and corrected together, any resulting skew would affect both groups equally. The naive, central memory and regulatory TCRB repertoires appeared to resemble one another more closely among patients than among healthy donors. Sequencing cDNA rather than genomic DNA could over-represent highly expressing activated cells, although activation and CD3 levels did not differ between groups. A moderate but significant shortening of TCRB CDR3 length was observed in type 1 diabetes patients in all four CD4+ subsets. Because small numbers of individuals were included in the HLA sub-analyses, any influence of HLA type on TCRB rearrangement was left unresolved. At VDJ recombination sites, patients with type 1 diabetes made fewer insertions and deleted more nucleotides, a pattern implying thymic rearrangement abnormalities.

A note on this clone: The clone's antigen remains unknown. Base qualities are not recorded, but no much larger clone differs from it by a single base.

V is pared back by 6 bases and J by 2 bases, with 22 bases lying between the germline termini. Spanning cysteine to phenylalanine, the CDR3 consists of 17 amino acids. Of the read, only the CDR3 DNA is kept; its 51 bases are in frame from base 1. CDR1 MDHEN and CDR2 SYDVKM were looked up in the germline V gene. The entire isolated RNA was reverse transcribed using the High Capacity cDNA Reverse Transcription Kit, and thus expressed TCRB transcripts were sequenced. Naive, central memory and regulatory T cell samples underwent deep immunoSEQ sequencing, averaging around 3.7 million total reads per sample. After sorted cells were lysed in RLT buffer, RNA was extracted with DNase-treated RNeasy Micro or Mini kits, with the choice depending on cell number. To prevent cross-contamination, every cell subset was processed on its own, while patient and healthy donor samples were processed together. TCRB sequences were amplified from cDNA with the immunoSEQ multiplex PCR, producing 87-bp fragments spanning the CDR3 region. Sequencing of the amplicons was done on the Illumina HiSeq platform. The study's processing was this. PCR bias was corrected computationally using synthetic template baselines, and reads within Hamming distance 2 were collapsed, with unmergeable singletons discarded. Reads were aligned against IMGT to assign V, D and J genes, CDR3 length and insertions or deletions at six rearrangement sites. Within each subset, clonotype counts were normalized to the number of sorted cells before true diversity and Gini coefficients were calculated with the tcR R package. The overlap coefficient, calculated on TCRB nucleotide sequences, was used to measure repertoire sharing. As a proxy for the pre-selection repertoire, out-of-frame TCRB sequences from naive cells were analyzed. Sourced from immuneACCESS, this table was stored by TCRdb with only in-frame sequences that have V and J called. A share of the clones is absent; for the studies checked, an unresolved V gene accounts for under half, and the remainder has no known explanation. The D gene and trimming were derived from the DNA, and the V and J assignments and clone size from that table. For this sample the table gives some 330,000 clones, of which around 13% were detected only once. The leading ten clones occupy about 0.01% of the sample.

Each donor gave one peripheral blood draw, around 100 mL on average, collected into heparinised tubes. Naive, central memory, regulatory and stem cell-like memory CD4+ T cells were sorted on a BD FACSAria II using a panel including CD45RO, CCR7, CD25, CD127, CD95 and CD27. Purity was above 98% for every sorted population. PBMCs were isolated immediately by Lymphoprep density gradient centrifugation and stained directly without culture. To minimize batch effects, samples were stained and sorted in pairs, one healthy donor with one patient per experiment. The sequenced sample consisted of naive CD4+ T cells from blood. Sample cell subset or site, as interpreted from the label and publication: true naive CD4+ T cells. The receptor chain draws on TRBV28 and TRBJ2-5, with TRBD1 tentatively as D gene (6 bases match). This receptor was identified in a woman aged 18-30 years with type 1 diabetes. The CDR3 region reads CASREQGWGKAQETQYF. The DNA sequence reads TGTGCCAGCAGGGAACAGGGATGGGGAAAGGCTCAAGAGACCCAGTACTTC.